What follows describes a single T cell receptor (beta chain). Antigen unknown. The record originates from a study of early T cells in non-severe SARS-CoV-2 infection. Study-wide background: Unsorted whole blood bulk RNA was sequenced, with unpaired chains.

The CDR3 length is 16 residues. Germline CDR1 is MNHEY and CDR2 is SVGEGT. The V segment lost 4 bases and the J segment 5 bases; nucleotides outside the gene matches: 10. Overall study results and limits: Matching results from VDJdb favored anti-spike CD8 responses, leaving private and CD4 specificities undetected.

Unique molecular identifiers were affixed to single, distinct cDNA molecules. A single record per CDR3 protein comes from TCRdb applying MiXCR to the 5' RACE reads. The data contain some 80,000 distinct CDR3 sequences, approximately 15% of them seen just once; the ten biggest clones take up about 1.5%. The chain uses TRBV6-2 or TRBV6-3 and TRBJ2-1; 8 nucleotides match TRBD2. The origin of this receptor is an adult who was a healthcare worker with PCR-confirmed SARS-CoV-2 infection or an uninfected control (not recorded which). Source material: whole blood. CDR3 DNA: TGTGCCAGCAGTTCTAGTAGCGGGGACCTTAACAATGAGCAGTTCTTC. Its protein product is CASSSSSGDLNNEQFF.